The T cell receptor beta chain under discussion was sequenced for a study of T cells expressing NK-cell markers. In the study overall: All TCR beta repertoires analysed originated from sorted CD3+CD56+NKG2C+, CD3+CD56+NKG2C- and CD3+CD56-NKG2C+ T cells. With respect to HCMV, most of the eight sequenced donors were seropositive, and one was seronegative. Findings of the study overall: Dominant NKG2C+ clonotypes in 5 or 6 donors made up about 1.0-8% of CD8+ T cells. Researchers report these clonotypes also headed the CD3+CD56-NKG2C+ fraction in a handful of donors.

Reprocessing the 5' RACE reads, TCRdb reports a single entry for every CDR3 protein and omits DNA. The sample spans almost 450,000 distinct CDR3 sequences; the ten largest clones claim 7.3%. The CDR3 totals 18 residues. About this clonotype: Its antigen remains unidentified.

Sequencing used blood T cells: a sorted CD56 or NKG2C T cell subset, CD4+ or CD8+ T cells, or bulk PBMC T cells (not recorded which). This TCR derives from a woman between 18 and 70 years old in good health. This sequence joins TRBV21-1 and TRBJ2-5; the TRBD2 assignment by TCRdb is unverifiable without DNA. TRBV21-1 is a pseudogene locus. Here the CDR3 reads CASSKAQPGLGPEETQYF.